A selection of T cell receptor beta chains follows, all from one sample in a study of neurological immune-mediated disorders. One entry per CDR3 protein, called by TCRdb with MiXCR from the 5' RACE reads. There are tens of thousands of distinct CDR3 sequences in the sample; about 6% occur only once, and 0.57% lies in the top ten. The sequenced sample consisted of CD4+ T cells from blood. The receptors shown here come from a woman in her thirties or forties in good health. CDR3s include the opening cysteine and the closing phenylalanine or tryptophan. A D gene is named only where the DNA matches it firmly. Rows give clone size only sometimes, using once, few, many, or a class for an expanded clone.

V gene	clone size	J gene	D gene	CDR3 DNA	CDR3 protein
TRBV3-1	many	TRBJ1-2	.	TGTGCCAGCAGCCAAGATCTTTGGGTGCCGCCCCTGTTC	CASSQDLWVPPLF
TRBV20-1	many	TRBJ2-7	TRBD1	TGCAGTGCTTCTTTCAGGGGGTGGTACGAGCAGTACTTC	CSASFRGWYEQYF
TRBV7-8	many	TRBJ2-2	TRBD2	TGTGCCAGCAGCTTAGGGACTAGCTTTGTTAACACCGGGGAGCTGTTTTTT	CASSLGTSFVNTGELFF
TRBV9	many	TRBJ2-7	.	TGTGCCAGCAGCTTATGGTCGGGAGTAAGCGAGCAGTACTTC	CASSLWSGVSEQYF
TRBV20-1	many	TRBJ2-5	.	TGCAGTGCTCAGCTTCCGGGCGGCTCAAGAGAGACCCAGTACTTC	CSAQLPGGSRETQYF
TRBV5-1	many	TRBJ1-4	.	TGCGCCAGCAGCTTGGATCCCGTCCTAACTAATGAAAAACTGTTTTTT	CASSLDPVLTNEKLFF
TRBV7-9	many	TRBJ2-7	.	TGTGCCAGCACCCTGGGGAGCCTCAGCTCCTACGAGCAGTACTTC	CASTLGSLSSYEQYF
TRBV27	few	TRBJ2-1	TRBD2	TGTGCCAGCAGTTTGGTAACTAGCGGGGTCCCCTACAATGAGCAGTTCTTC	CASSLVTSGVPYNEQFF
TRBV20-1	many	TRBJ2-3	.	TGCAGTGCTAGAGATTGGAGACTCAGCACAGATACGCAGTATTTT	CSARDWRLSTDTQYF
TRBV15	many	TRBJ1-2	TRBD1	TGTGCCACCAGCAGGACCTTGGGACAGCTCTATGGCTACACCTTC	CATSRTLGQLYGYTF
TRBV5-1	many	TRBJ2-1	TRBD2	TGCGCCAGCAGCTTGGTGATAGCGGGAAAGAATGAGCAGTTCTTC	CASSLVIAGKNEQFF
TRBV6-5	many	TRBJ2-7	.	TGTGCCAGCAGTTCGTGGGGCGGGACCTCCTACGAGCAGTACTTC	CASSSWGGTSYEQYF
TRBV20-1	many	TRBJ2-6	.	TGCAGTGCTGTACAGGGTTTGGGGGCCAACGTCCTGACTTTC	CSAVQGLGANVLTF
TRBV29-1	many	TRBJ2-7	TRBD1	TGCAGCGGAACGACAGGGGGCCCCTACGAGCAGTACTTC	CSGTTGGPYEQYF
TRBV20-1	many	TRBJ2-3	TRBD1	TGCAGTGCTAGGAGGTTTGGACAGGGCACAGATACGCAGTATTTT	CSARRFGQGTDTQYF
TRBV12-3/TRBV12-4	.	TRBJ2-1	TRBD2	TGTGCCAGCAGTTTGTCGACTAGCGGGGTTTACAATGAGCAGTTCTTC	CASSLSTSGVYNEQFF
TRBV12-3/TRBV12-4	many	TRBJ1-1	TRBD1	TGTGCCAGCACCGTGACAGGGGTTAACACTGAAGCTTTCTTT	CASTVTGVNTEAFF
TRBV5-5	many	TRBJ2-5	.	TGTGCCAGCAGCCGGACAGAGGGGGAGACCCAGTACTTC	CASSRTEGETQYF
TRBV15	many	TRBJ2-1	.	TGTGCCACGGTTCGGTCACCTTACTCCTACAATGAGCAGTTCTTC	CATVRSPYSYNEQFF
TRBV29-1	many	TRBJ2-3	TRBD1	TGCAGCGTTCAAAGGGACAGGGGGCAATATACGCAGTATTTT	CSVQRDRGQYTQYF